This T cell receptor (beta chain) originates from a study of patients and donors after allogeneic stem cell transplantation. This clonotype was detected ten times or more. The CDR3 is 15 amino acids. The germline V gene encodes CDR1 MDHEN and CDR2 SYDVKM. V lost 4 bases to trimming and J lost 3 bases, with 14 bases between them. TCRdb re-called the RT-PCR reads through MiXCR, storing one row per CDR3 protein. The sample holds tens of thousands of distinct CDR3 sequences, roughly 5.1% seen once. The TCR originated in a human donor who was either an allogeneic HSCT recipient or a stem cell or donor lymphocyte infusion donor (not recorded which). It is not recorded whose cells these are; they may come from a transplant donor. The chain carries TRBV28 and TRBJ2-3; the D is unclear. The specimen sequenced was blood, either unsorted or a sorted T cell fraction (not recorded which). CDR3 nucleotide sequence: TGTGCCAGCAGTTCCCCTCGGATGGGGACAGATACGCAGTATTTT. Amino acid sequence: CASSSPRMGTDTQYF.